This T cell receptor (beta chain) derives from a study of shared clonotypes between healthy human individuals. The germline V gene has CDR1 MNHNS and CDR2 SASEGT. The CDR3 has 15 amino acids. Trimming shortened V by 3 bases and J by 6 bases, and 15 bases separated the two germline ends. The assay was carried out at the deep level. Several immunoSEQ 96-well plates shared each subset's DNA, each plate a replicate. Generated by immunoSEQ multiplex PCR, the TCRdb table keeps only in-frame clones and is missing some. This table holds 2 million or so clones, 95% found once. The rearrangement joins TRBV6-1 to TRBJ2-1, with D hard to call. The receptor was derived from a man younger than 35 in good health. Sequencing was carried out using naive CD4+ T cells sorted from blood. Described subset: CD45RA+ positively selected. This CDR3 is CASSDRILKPNEQFF. The CDR3 DNA reads TGTGCCAGCAGTGACCGAATTCTAAAACCCAATGAGCAGTTCTTC.